The rows below give T cell receptor beta chains drawn from one sample of a study of cytomegalovirus exposure and HLA in healthy donors. Measured with immunoSEQ multiplex PCR; TCRdb has only the in-frame clones, and not every one. Of around 100,000 clones listed, roughly 68% were seen once; the top ten hold just over 8.5%. Source material: PBMCs. Receptors originate from a man aged 25 to 40 in good health and CMV-seropositive. CDR3s include the opening cysteine and the closing phenylalanine or tryptophan. D genes are given only for firm matches. Size values are once, few and many counts, or a class for expanded clones, and some rows have none.

v_call	j_call	clone_size	d_call	cdr3_aa	cdr3_nt
TRBV19	TRBJ1-5	NA	NA	CATHQGTHNQPQHF	TGTGCCACCCACCAGGGGACCCACAATCAGCCCCAGCATTTT
TRBV4-3	TRBJ1-2	NA	NA	CASSQDLGSRWDYGYTF	TGCGCCAGCAGCCAAGATTTGGGGAGCCGCTGGGACTATGGCTACACCTTC
TRBV7-9	TRBJ2-7	NA	NA	CASSFPGNSYEQYF	TGTGCCAGCAGCTTTCCAGGGAACTCCTACGAGCAGTACTTC
TRBV27	TRBJ1-2	NA	NA	CASSRTDNYGYTF	TGTGCCAGCAGTAGAACAGATAACTATGGCTACACCTTC
TRBV18	TRBJ2-7	NA	TRBD2	CASSLSGGPEQYF	TGTGCCAGCTCACTCAGCGGGGGTCCCGAGCAGTACTTC
TRBV19	TRBJ1-1	NA	TRBD1	CASNQWGQGATEAFF	TGTGCCAGTAACCAATGGGGACAGGGTGCCACTGAAGCTTTCTTT
TRBV6-5	TRBJ1-5	NA	NA	CASSYSRANQPQHF	TGTGCCAGCAGTTACTCGCGGGCCAATCAGCCCCAGCATTTT
TRBV7-2	TRBJ2-5	NA	NA	CASSSITYQETQYF	TGTGCCAGCAGCTCTATCACTTACCAAGAGACCCAGTACTTC
TRBV18	TRBJ2-3	few	NA	CASSPLPVADTQYF	TGTGCCAGCTCACCCCTCCCTGTAGCGGATACGCAGTATTTT
TRBV7-7	TRBJ2-7	few	NA	CASSLDSSYEQYF	TGTGCTAGCAGCTTAGACAGTTCCTACGAGCAGTACTTC
TRBV6-5	TRBJ1-3	NA	TRBD1	CASSYYDRGQNTIYF	TGTGCCAGCAGTTACTACGACAGGGGGCAAAACACCATATATTTT
TRBV19	TRBJ2-5	few	TRBD2	CASGGRLAGGLIETQYF	TGTGCCAGTGGGGGGCGGCTAGCGGGGGGGTTGATAGAGACCCAGTACTTC
TRBV7-3	TRBJ1-1	few	NA	CASSLDRQTEAFF	TGTGCCAGCAGCTTAGATCGACAGACTGAAGCTTTCTTT
TRBV28	TRBJ1-3	once	TRBD1	CASSPTTGGSGSIYF	TGTGCCAGCAGTCCTACTACAGGGGGCAGTGGCTCCATATATTTT
TRBV2	TRBJ2-6	NA	NA	CASSVRGGGANVLTF	TGTGCCAGCAGTGTACGGGGAGGTGGGGCCAACGTCCTGACTTTC
TRBV28	TRBJ1-1	once	NA	CASSSGGGGDTEAFF	TGTGCCAGCAGTTCCGGGGGGGGCGGTGACACTGAAGCTTTCTTT
TRBV5-6	TRBJ1-2	once	NA	CAFGKAVYGYTF	TGTGCCTTCGGGAAAGCCGTCTATGGCTACACCTTC